Listed here are 6 T cell receptor beta chains from one sample, sequenced in a study of control samples from healthy donors and cancer patients. Produced via immunoSEQ multiplex PCR; TCRdb's table is partial and in-frame only. This table has approximately 46,000 clones, 90% to 95% appearing once. The source material was PBMCs. Receptor source: a man aged 25 to 45 with colorectal cancer.

The chain uses TRBV29-1 and TRBJ1-3, with TRBD1 identical over 10 bases. This CDR3 has 13 amino acids. V shed 6 bases, J shed 6 bases, and the junction held 5 bases outside the gene matches. Germline loops: CDR1 SQVTM, CDR2 ANQGSEA. The chain's CDR3 is CSVGTGAENTIYF. CDR3 in DNA: TGCAGCGTCGGGACAGGGGCAGAAAACACCATATATTTT.

This clone was picked up one time. This rearrangement joins TRBV5-8 to TRBJ1-1; perhaps TRBD1 as D (5 bases). V lost 1 base, J lost 1 base, and 8 bases lay in between. The germline CDR1 and CDR2 sequences are SGHTS and YDEGEE. The CDR3 spans 14 residues. The CDR3 DNA sequence: TGTGCCAGCAGCTTGCAGGGATGGAACACTGAAGCTTTCTTT. Translation gives CASSLQGWNTEAFF.

The chain recombines TRBV7-8 with TRBJ1-1; D gene ambiguous. The V gene lost 7 bases and the J gene lost 1 base, with 10 bases spanning the gap. The germline gives CDR1 SGHVS, CDR2 FQNEAQ. The CDR3 consists of 13 residues. This CDR3 is CASNPVTNTEAFF. DNA for the CDR3: TGTGCCAGCAACCCAGTAACGAACACTGAAGCTTTCTTT.

The chain employs TRBV24-1 and TRBJ1-2; TRBD1 might be the D (5 bases). Looked up from germline, CDR1 is KGHDR and CDR2 is SFDVKD. CDR3 length equals 15 residues. The V gene lost 5 bases and the J gene lost 3 bases, with 15 bases spanning the gap. The CDR3 region is CATSGSGTDYYGYTF. The CDR3 DNA is TGTGCCACCAGTGGTTCCGGGACGGATTACTATGGCTACACCTTC.

This clone was recorded only once. The chain uses TRBV5-5 and TRBJ2-7, with TRBD1 matching over 9 bases. The CDR3 has 15 residues. Germline CDR1 is SGHKS and CDR2 is YYEKEE (reference sequence). Trimming took 4 bases from V and 1 from J; bases not matched to a gene: 6. CDR3 protein: CASSLWGTGSYEQYF. As DNA, the CDR3 is TGTGCCAGCAGCCTTTGGGGGACAGGGTCCTACGAGCAGTACTTC.

V gene TRBV6-5 combines with J gene TRBJ1-1; no reliable D call. Between the trimmed V and J ends, which lost 5 bases and 1 base, there was a span of 8 bases. Germline V lookup: CDR1 MNHEY, CDR2 SVGAGI. The CDR3 runs 13 residues. CDR3 loop: CASSTPGNTEAFF. CDR3 bases: TGTGCCAGCAGTACCCCGGGGAACACTGAAGCTTTCTTT.